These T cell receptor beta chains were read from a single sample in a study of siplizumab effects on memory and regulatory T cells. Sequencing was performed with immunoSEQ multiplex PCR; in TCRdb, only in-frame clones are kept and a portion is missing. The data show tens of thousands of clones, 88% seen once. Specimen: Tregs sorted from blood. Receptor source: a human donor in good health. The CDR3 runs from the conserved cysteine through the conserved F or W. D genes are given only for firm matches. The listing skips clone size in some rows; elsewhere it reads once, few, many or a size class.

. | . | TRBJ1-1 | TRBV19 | TGTGCCAGTAGTATAGTTGGGGGCACTGAAGCTTTCTTT | CASSIVGGTEAFF
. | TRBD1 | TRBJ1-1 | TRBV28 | TGTGCCAGCAGTTCCCAGGGGGGCTACACTGAAGCTTTCTTT | CASSSQGGYTEAFF
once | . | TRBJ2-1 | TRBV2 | TGTGCCAGCAGTCAGGGGATCCCTCGGACTGAGCAGTTCTTC | CASSQGIPRTEQFF
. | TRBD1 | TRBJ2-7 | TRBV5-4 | TGTGCCAGCAGCTTGGGACAGGGAAGAGACGAGCAGTACTTC | CASSLGQGRDEQYF
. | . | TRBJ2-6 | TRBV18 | TGTGCCAGCTCGAGTGGCTCTGGGGCCAACGTCCTGACTTTC | CASSSGSGANVLTF
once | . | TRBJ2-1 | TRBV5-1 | TGCGCCAGCAGCTTGCTCTACAATGAGCAGTTCTTC | CASSLLYNEQFF
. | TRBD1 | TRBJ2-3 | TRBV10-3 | TGTGCCATCAGGACGACAGGGTATAGCACAGATACGCAGTATTTT | CAIRTTGYSTDTQYF
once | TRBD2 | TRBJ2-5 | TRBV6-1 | TGTGCCAGCAGCCTAGCGGGAGGGCCGGGAGAGACCCAGTACTTC | CASSLAGGPGETQYF
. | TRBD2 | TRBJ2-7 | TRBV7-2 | TGTGCCAGCAGCTCCCTGCCGACTAGCGACTACGAGCAGTACTTC | CASSSLPTSDYEQYF
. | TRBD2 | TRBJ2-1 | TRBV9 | TGTGCCAGCAGCCCAAGGACTAGCGGGCACAATGAGCAGTTCTTC | CASSPRTSGHNEQFF
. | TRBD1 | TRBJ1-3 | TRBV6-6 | TGTGCCAGCAGCCTCGACAGGGCTTTAGTCGGAAACACCATATATTTT | CASSLDRALVGNTIYF